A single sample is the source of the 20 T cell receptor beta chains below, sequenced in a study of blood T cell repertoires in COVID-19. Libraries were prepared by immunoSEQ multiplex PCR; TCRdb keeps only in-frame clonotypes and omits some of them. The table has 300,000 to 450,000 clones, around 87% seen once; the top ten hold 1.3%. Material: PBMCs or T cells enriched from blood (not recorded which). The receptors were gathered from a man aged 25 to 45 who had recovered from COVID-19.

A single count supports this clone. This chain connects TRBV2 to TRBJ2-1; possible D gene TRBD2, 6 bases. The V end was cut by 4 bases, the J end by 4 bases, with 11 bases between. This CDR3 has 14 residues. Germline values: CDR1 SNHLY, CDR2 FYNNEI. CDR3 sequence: CASSGVEGYNEQFF. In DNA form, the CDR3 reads TGTGCCAGCAGTGGGGTGGAGGGTTACAATGAGCAGTTCTTC.

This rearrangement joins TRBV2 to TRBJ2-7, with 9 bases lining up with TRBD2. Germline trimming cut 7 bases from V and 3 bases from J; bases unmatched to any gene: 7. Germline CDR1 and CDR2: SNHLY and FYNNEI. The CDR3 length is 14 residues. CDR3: CASKGLAPGYEQYF. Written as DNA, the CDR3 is TGTGCCAGCAAAGGACTAGCGCCTGGCTACGAGCAGTACTTC.

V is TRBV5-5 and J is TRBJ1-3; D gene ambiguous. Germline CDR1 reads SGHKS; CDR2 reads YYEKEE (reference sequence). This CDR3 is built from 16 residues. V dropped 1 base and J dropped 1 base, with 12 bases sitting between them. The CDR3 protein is CASSLTASLSGNTIYF. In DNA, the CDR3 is TGTGCCAGCAGCTTGACAGCCTCTCTTTCTGGAAACACCATATATTTT.

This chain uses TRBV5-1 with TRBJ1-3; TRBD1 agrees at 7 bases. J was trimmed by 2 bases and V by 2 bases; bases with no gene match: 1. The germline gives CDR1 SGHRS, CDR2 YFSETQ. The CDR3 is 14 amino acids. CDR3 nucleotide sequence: TGCGCCAGCAGCTTAGGACAGGCTGGAAACACCATATATTTT. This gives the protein CASSLGQAGNTIYF.

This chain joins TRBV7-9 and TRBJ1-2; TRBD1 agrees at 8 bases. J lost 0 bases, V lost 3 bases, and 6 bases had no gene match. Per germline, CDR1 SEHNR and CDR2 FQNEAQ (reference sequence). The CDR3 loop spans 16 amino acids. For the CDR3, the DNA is TGTGCCAGCAGCTTGTCGGACAGGGAACCTAACTATGGCTACACCTTC. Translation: CASSLSDREPNYGYTF.

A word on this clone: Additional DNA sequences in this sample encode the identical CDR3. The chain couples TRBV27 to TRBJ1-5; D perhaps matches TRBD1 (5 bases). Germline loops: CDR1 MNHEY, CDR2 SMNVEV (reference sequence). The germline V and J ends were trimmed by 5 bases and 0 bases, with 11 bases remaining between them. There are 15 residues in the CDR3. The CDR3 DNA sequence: TGTGCCAGCAGTCGGGGGACGGATAGCAATCAGCCCCAGCATTTT. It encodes CASSRGTDSNQPQHF.

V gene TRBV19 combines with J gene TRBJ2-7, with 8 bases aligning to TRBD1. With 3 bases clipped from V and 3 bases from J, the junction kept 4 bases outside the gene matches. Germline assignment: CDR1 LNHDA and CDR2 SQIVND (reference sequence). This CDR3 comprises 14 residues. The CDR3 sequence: CASSIGQGNYEQYF. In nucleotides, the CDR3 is TGTGCCAGTAGTATCGGACAGGGAAACTACGAGCAGTACTTC.

The CDR3: CASSPPNPGRETQYF. CDR3 bases: TGTGCCAGCAGCCCCCCCAATCCGGGTAGAGAGACCCAGTACTTC. The chain employs TRBV13 and TRBJ2-5; D gene uncertain. Germline CDR1 is PRHDT and CDR2 is FYEKMQ (reference sequence). This CDR3 spans 15 amino acids. The V end lost 5 bases, the J end lost 4 bases, and 17 bases lay between the germline ends.

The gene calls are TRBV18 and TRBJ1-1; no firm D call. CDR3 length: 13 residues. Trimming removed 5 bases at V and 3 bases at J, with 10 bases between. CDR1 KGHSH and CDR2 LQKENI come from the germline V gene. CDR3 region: CASSATGYTEAFF. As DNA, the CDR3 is TGTGCCAGCTCAGCGACGGGGTACACTGAAGCTTTCTTT.

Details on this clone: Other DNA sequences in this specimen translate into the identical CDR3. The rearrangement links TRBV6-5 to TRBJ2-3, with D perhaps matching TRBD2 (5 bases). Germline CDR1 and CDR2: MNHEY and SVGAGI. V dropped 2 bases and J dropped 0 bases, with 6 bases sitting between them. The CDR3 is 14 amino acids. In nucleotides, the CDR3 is TGTGCCAGCAGTTACCGGGGTAGCACAGATACGCAGTATTTT. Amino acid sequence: CASSYRGSTDTQYF.

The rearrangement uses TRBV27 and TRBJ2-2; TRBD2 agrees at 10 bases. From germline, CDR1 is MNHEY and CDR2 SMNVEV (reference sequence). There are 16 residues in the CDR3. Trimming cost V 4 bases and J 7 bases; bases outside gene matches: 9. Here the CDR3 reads CASSSGLAANLGELFF. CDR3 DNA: TGTGCCAGCAGTTCCGGACTAGCGGCTAACCTCGGGGAGCTGTTTTTT.

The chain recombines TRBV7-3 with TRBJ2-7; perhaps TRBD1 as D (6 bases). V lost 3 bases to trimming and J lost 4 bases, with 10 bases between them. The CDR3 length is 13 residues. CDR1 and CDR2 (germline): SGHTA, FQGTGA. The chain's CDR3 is CASSLKGGYEQYF. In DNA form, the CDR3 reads TGTGCCAGCAGCTTGAAAGGGGGTTACGAGCAGTACTTC.

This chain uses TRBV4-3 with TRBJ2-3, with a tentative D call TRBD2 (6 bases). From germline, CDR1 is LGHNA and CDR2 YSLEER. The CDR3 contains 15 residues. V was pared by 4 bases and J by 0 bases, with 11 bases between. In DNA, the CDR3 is TGCGCCAGCAGCCTCCAGCGGGTTAGCACAGATACGCAGTATTTT. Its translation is CASSLQRVSTDTQYF.

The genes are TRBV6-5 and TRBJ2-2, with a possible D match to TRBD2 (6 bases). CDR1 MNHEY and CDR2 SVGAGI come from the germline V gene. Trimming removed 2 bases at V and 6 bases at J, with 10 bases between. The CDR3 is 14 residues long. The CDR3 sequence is CASSYGSGPGELFF. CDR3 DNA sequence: TGTGCCAGCAGTTACGGTAGCGGTCCCGGGGAGCTGTTTTTT.

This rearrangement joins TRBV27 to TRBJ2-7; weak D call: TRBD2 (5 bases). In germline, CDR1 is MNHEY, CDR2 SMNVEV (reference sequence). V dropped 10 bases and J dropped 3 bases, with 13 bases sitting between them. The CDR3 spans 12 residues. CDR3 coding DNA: TGTGCCACCGCTAGAGGGCACTACGAGCAGTACTTC. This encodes CATARGHYEQYF.

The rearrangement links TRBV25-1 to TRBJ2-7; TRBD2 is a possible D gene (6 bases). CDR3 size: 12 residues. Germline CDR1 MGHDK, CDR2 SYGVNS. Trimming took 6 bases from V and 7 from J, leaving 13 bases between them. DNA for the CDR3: TGTGCCAGCAGCGGCCCCGGGAGAGAGCAGTACTTC. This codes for CASSGPGREQYF.

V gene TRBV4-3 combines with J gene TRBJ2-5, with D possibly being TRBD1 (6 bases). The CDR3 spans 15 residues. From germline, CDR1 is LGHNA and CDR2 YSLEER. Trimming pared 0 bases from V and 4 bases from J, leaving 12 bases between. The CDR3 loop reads CASSQDPTGLETQYF. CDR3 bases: TGCGCCAGCAGCCAAGATCCCACAGGGTTAGAGACCCAGTACTTC.

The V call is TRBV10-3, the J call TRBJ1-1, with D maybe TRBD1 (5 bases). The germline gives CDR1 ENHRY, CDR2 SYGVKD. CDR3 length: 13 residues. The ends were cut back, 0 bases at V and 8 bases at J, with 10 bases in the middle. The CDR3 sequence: CAISESPRQEAFF. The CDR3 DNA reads TGTGCCATCAGTGAGTCCCCGAGACAGGAAGCTTTCTTT.

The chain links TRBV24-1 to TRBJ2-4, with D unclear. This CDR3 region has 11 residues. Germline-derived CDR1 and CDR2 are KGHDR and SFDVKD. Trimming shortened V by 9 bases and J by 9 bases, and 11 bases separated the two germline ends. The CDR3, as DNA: TGTGCCACCGTTAACCGCGCCATTCAGTACTTC. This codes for CATVNRAIQYF.

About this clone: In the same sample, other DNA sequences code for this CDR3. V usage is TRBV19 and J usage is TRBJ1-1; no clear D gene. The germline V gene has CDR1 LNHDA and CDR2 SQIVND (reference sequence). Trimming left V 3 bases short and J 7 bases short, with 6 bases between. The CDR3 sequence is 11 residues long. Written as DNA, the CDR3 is TGTGCCAGTAGTATTGGCGGTGAAGCTTTCTTT. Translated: CASSIGGEAFF.